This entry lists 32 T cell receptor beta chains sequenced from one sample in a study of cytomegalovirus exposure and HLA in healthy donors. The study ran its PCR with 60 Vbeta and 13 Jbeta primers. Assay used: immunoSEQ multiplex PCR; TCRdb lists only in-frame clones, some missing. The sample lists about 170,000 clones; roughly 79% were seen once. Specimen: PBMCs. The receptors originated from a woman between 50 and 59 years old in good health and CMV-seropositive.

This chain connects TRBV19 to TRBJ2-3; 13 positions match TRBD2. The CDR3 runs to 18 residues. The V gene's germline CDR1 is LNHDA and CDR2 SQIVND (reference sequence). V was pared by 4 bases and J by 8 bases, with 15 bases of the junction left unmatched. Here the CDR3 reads CASSSTPGTSGIVATQYF. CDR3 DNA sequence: TGTGCCAGTAGTAGTACCCCCGGGACTAGCGGGATTGTTGCTACGCAGTATTTT.

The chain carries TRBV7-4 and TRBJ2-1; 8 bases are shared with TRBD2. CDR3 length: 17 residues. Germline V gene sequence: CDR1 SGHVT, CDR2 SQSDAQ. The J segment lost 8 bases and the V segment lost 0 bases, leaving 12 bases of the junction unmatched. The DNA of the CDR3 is TGTGCCAGCAGCTTAGCGTGGGGGACGGGAGGGCGCTATGAGCAGTTCTTC. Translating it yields CASSLAWGTGGRYEQFF.

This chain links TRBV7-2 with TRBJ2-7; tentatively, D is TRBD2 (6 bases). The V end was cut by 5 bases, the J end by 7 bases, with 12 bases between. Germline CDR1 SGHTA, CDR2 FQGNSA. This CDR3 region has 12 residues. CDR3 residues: CASSATLAEQYF. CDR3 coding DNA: TGTGCCAGCAGCGCTACTCTAGCGGAGCAGTACTTC. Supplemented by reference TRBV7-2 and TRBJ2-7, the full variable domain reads GAGVSQSPSNKVTEKGKDVELRCDPISGHTALYWYRQSLGQGLEFLIYFQGNSAPDKSGLPSDRFSAERTGGSVSTLTIQRTQQEDSAVYLCASSATLAEQYFGPGTRLTVT.

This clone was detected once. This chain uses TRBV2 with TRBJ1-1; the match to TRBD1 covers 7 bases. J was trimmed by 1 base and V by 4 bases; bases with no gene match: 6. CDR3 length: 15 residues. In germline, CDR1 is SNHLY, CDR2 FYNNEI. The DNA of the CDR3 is TGTGCCAGCAGTGGACAGGGTTCGAGGAACACTGAAGCTTTCTTT. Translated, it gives CASSGQGSRNTEAFF. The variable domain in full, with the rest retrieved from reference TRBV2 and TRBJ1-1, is EPEVTQTPSHQVTQMGQEVILRCVPISNHLYFYWYRQILGQKVEFLVSFYNNEISEKSEIFDDQFSVERPDGSNFTLKIRSTKLEDSAMYFCASSGQGSRNTEAFFGQGTRLTVV.

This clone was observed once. The CDR3 nucleotides read TGTGCCAGCAGCCCGAGGGGGGACAGGGACGAGACCCAGTACTTC. Protein sequence: CASSPRGDRDETQYF. The rearrangement uses TRBV9 and TRBJ2-5, with 9 bases aligning to TRBD1. In germline, CDR1 is SGDLS, CDR2 YYNGEE. With V trimmed by 4 bases and J by 5 bases, 9 bases remained unmatched. CDR3 length: 15 amino acids.

The CDR3 DNA is TGTGCCAGCAGCCGGGACATCAATGAAGCTTTCTTT. It yields the protein CASSRDINEAFF. This chain links TRBV28 with TRBJ1-1; possible D gene TRBD1, 6 bases. This CDR3 is built from 12 residues. V was clipped by 6 bases and J by 7 bases, with 12 bases between them. Germline-derived CDR1 and CDR2 are MDHEN and SYDVKM.

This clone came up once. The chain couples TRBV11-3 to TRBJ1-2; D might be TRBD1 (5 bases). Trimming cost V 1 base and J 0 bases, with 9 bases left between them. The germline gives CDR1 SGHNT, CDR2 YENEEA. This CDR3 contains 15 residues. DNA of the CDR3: TGTGCCAGCAGCTTAGTTTCGGGGGCTAACTATGGCTACACCTTC. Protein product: CASSLVSGANYGYTF.

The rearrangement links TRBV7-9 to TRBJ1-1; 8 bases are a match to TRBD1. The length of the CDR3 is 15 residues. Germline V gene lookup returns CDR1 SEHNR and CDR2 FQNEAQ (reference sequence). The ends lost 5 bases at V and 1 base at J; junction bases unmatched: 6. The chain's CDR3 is CASSPGGQGNTEAFF. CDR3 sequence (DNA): TGTGCCAGCAGCCCAGGCGGACAGGGGAACACTGAAGCTTTCTTT.

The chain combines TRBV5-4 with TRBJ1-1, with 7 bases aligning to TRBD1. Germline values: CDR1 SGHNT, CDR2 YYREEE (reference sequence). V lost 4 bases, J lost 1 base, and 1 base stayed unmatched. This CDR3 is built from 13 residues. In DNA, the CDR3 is TGTGCCAGCAGCCGGGACAGGAACACTGAAGCTTTCTTT. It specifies CASSRDRNTEAFF.

The CDR3 reads CASSVMNEQFF. Written as DNA, the CDR3 is TGTGCCAGTAGTGTAATGAATGAGCAGTTCTTC. The V call is TRBV19, the J call TRBJ2-1; D not certain. The germline gives CDR1 LNHDA, CDR2 SQIVND (reference sequence). This CDR3 comprises 11 residues. V lost 5 bases and J lost 7, with 6 bases in between.

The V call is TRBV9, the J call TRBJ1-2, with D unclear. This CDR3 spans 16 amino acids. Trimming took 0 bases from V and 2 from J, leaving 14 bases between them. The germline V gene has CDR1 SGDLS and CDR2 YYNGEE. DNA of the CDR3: TGTGCCAGCAGCGTAGGTCCAGGCGGGGAGAACTATGGCTACACCTTC. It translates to CASSVGPGGENYGYTF.

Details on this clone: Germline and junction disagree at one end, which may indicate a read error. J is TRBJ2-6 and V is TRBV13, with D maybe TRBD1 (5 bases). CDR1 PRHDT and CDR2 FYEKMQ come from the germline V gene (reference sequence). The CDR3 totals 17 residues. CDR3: CASSRNHGHSGANGLTF. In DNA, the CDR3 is TGTGCCAGCAGCCGAAATCACGGGCACTCTGGGGCCAACGGCCTGACTTTC.

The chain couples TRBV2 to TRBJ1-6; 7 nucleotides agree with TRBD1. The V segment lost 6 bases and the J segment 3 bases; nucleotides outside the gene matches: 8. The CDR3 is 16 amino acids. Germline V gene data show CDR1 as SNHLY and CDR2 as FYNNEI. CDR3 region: CASRLGQNYYNSPLHF. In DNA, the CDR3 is TGTGCCAGCAGGCTGGGACAGAACTACTATAATTCACCCCTCCACTTT. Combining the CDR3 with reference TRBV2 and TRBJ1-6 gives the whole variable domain EPEVTQTPSHQVTQMGQEVILRCVPISNHLYFYWYRQILGQKVEFLVSFYNNEISEKSEIFDDQFSVERPDGSNFTLKIRSTKLEDSAMYFCASRLGQNYYNSPLHFGNGTRLTVT.

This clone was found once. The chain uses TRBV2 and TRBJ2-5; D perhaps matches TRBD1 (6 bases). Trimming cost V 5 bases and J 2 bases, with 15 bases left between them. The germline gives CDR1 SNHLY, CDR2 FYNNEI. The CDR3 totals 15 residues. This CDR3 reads CASSRGQTVQETQYF. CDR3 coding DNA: TGTGCCAGCAGTAGAGGACAGACAGTACAAGAGACCCAGTACTTC. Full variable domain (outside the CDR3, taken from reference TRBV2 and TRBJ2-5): EPEVTQTPSHQVTQMGQEVILRCVPISNHLYFYWYRQILGQKVEFLVSFYNNEISEKSEIFDDQFSVERPDGSNFTLKIRSTKLEDSAMYFCASSRGQTVQETQYFGPGTRLLVL.

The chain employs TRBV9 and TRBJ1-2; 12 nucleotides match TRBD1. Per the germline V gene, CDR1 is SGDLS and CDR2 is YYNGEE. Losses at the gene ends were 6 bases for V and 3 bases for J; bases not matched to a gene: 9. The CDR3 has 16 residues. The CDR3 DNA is TGTGCCAGCACCCCACTGGGACAGGGGGCTGACTATGGCTACACCTTC. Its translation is CASTPLGQGADYGYTF. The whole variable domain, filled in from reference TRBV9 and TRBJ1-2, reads DSGVTQTPKHLITATGQRVTLRCSPRSGDLSVYWYQQSLDQGLQFLIQYYNGEERAKGNILERFSAQQFPDLHSELNLSSLELGDSALYFCASTPLGQGADYGYTFGSGTRLTVV.

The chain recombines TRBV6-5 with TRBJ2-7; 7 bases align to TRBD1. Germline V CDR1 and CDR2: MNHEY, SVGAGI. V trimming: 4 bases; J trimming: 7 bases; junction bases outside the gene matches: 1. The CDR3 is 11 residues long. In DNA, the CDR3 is TGTGCCAGCAGTTCACAGGGGGAGCAGTACTTC. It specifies CASSSQGEQYF.

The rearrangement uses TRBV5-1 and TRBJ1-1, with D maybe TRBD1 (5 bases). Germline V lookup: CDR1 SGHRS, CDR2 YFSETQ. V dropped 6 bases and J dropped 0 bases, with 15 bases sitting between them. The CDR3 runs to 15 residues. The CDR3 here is CASTLQPGLNTEAFF. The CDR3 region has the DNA TGCGCCAGCACCCTCCAACCAGGGTTGAACACTGAAGCTTTCTTT.

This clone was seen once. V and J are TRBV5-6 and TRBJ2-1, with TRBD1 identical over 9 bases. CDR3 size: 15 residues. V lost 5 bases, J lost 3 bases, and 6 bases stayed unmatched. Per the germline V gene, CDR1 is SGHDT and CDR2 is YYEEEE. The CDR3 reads CASRPTGQGYNEQFF. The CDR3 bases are TGTGCCAGCAGACCTACGGGACAGGGCTACAATGAGCAGTTCTTC. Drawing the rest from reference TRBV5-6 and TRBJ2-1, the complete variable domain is DAGVTQSPTHLIKTRGQQVTLRCSPKSGHDTVSWYQQALGQGPQFIFQYYEEEERQRGNFPDRFSGHQFPNYSSELNVNALLLGDSALYLCASRPTGQGYNEQFFGPGTRLTVL.

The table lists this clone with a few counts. The CDR3 loop is CASSLDGLRSGINYNEQFF. The CDR3 nucleotides are TGTGCCAGCAGCTTAGATGGGTTACGGAGCGGGATTAACTACAATGAGCAGTTCTTC. The V call is TRBV11-2, the J call TRBJ2-1; 7 positions agree with TRBD2. This CDR3 has 19 amino acids. Germline V gene sequence: CDR1 SGHAT, CDR2 FQNNGV. The V and J ends lost 0 bases and 3 bases, in that order; junction bases with no gene match: 14.

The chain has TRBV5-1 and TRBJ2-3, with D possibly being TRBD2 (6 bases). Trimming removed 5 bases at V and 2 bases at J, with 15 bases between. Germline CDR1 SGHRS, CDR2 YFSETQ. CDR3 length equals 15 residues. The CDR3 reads CASRVVADYTDTQYF. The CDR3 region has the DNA TGCGCCAGCAGGGTAGTAGCGGACTACACAGATACGCAGTATTTT.

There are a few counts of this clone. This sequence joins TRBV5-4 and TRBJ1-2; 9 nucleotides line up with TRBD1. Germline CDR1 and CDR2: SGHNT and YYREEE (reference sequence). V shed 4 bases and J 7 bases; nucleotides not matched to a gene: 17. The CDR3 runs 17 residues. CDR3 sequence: CASSPLGQGPQSGGYTF. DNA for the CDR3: TGTGCCAGCAGCCCTCTGGGACAGGGACCTCAGTCAGGTGGCTACACCTTC.

The CDR3 sequence is CASSWGTSGSEVNIQYF. The CDR3 nucleotides are TGTGCCAGCAGCTGGGGGACTAGCGGAAGCGAGGTAAACATTCAGTACTTC. The chain carries TRBV5-6 and TRBJ2-4; 11 bases agree with TRBD2. The germline gives CDR1 SGHDT, CDR2 YYEEEE. V lost 3 bases and J lost 6; bases outside the gene matches: 11. This CDR3 has 17 residues.

The CDR3 DNA follows: TGTGCCAGCAGCGTAGGGACGCCGCAGGGGGCGCGAGGCTACACCTTC. As protein: CASSVGTPQGARGYTF. V gene TRBV9 combines with J gene TRBJ1-2; 8 positions agree with TRBD1. Germline CDR1 is SGDLS and CDR2 is YYNGEE. The CDR3 totals 16 residues. Trimming took 0 bases from V and 8 from J; bases not matched to a gene: 12.

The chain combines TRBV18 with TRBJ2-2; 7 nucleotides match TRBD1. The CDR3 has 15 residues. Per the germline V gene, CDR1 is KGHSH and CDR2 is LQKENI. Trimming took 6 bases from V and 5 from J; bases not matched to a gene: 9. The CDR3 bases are TGTGCCAGCTCTCCCGGGACAGCTACTACCGGGGAGCTGTTTTTT. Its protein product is CASSPGTATTGELFF.

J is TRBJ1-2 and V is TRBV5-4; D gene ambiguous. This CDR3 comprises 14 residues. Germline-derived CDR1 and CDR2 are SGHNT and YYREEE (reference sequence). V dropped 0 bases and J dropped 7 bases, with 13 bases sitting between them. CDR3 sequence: CASSLAGSRGGYTF. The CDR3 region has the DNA TGTGCCAGCAGCTTGGCGGGTTCCCGGGGTGGCTACACCTTC.

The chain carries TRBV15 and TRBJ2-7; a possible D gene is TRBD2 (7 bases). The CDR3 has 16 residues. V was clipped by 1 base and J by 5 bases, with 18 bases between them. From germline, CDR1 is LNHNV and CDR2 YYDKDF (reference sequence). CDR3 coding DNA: TGTGCCACCAGCAGAGGGGGGGGGCAGGGATCCAACGAGCAGTACTTC. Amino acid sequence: CATSRGGGQGSNEQYF. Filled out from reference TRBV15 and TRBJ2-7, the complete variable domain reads DAMVIQNPRYQVTQFGKPVTLSCSQTLNHNVMYWYQQKSSQAPKLLFHYYDKDFNNEADTPDNFQSRRPNTSFCFLDIRSPGLGDTAMYLCATSRGGGQGSNEQYFGPGTRLTVT.

The CDR3 loop reads CASSREFFRDRLSYEQYF. The CDR3 nucleotides read TGCGCCAGCAGCCGAGAATTTTTCCGGGACAGACTCTCCTACGAGCAGTACTTC. The chain is built from TRBV4-1 and TRBJ2-7, with 7 bases aligning to TRBD1. V lost 4 bases, J lost 0 bases, and 15 bases stayed unmatched. Germline lookup yields CDR1 MGHRA and CDR2 YSYEKL. CDR3 length: 18 residues.

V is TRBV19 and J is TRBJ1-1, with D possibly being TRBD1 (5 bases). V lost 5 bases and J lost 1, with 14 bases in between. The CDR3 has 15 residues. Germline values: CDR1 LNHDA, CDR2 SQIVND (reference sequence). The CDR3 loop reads CASSPLSGGNTEAFF. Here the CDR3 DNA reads TGTGCCAGTAGTCCTTTAAGCGGGGGGAACACTGAAGCTTTCTTT.

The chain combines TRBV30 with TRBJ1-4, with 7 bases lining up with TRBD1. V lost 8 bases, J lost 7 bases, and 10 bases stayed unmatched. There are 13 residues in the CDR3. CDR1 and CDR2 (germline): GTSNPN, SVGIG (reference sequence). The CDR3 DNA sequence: TGTGCCGGTCAGGACAGGCGGGGTGAAAAACTGTTTTTT. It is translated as CAGQDRRGEKLFF.

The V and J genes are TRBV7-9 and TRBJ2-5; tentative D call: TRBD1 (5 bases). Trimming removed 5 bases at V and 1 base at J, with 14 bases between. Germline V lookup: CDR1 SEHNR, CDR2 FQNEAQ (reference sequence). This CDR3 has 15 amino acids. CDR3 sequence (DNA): TGTGCCAGCAGCCCCCGACAGAGAACCCAAGAGACCCAGTACTTC. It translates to CASSPRQRTQETQYF.

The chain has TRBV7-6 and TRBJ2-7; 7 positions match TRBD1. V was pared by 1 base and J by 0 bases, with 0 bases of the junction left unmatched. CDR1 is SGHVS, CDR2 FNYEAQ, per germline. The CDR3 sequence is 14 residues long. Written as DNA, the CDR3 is TGTGCCAGCAGCTTAGGGGACAGCTCCTACGAGCAGTACTTC. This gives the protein CASSLGDSSYEQYF.

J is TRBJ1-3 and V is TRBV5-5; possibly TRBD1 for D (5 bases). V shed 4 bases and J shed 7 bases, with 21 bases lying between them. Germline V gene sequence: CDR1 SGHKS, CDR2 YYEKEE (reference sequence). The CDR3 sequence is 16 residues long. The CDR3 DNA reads TGTGCCAGCAGCACCGCTTGGGCCTCCGGGGGGAACACCATATATTTT. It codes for CASSTAWASGGNTIYF.